The present T cell receptor beta chain was sequenced within a study of CD8 T cells in ankylosing spondylitis. Germline V lookup: CDR1 DFQATT, CDR2 SNEGSKA (reference sequence). V shed 1 base and J 4 bases; nucleotides not matched to a gene: 5. The CDR3 extends over 14 amino acids. General observations from the study: Characteristic of ankylosing spondylitis blood, it appeared, was a TCR beta motif comprising about eight highly homologous variants.

Libraries of TCR beta came from quantitative 5'-RACE with molecular barcodes. TCRdb recomputed calls from the 5' RACE reads with MiXCR, one row per CDR3 protein. The sample consists of over 400,000 distinct CDR3 sequences, about 25% of them appearing once. The sample holds one count of this clonotype. Its antigen is not known. Specimen: blood, either unsorted or a sorted T cell fraction (not recorded which). The gene calls are TRBV20-1 and TRBJ1-1, with 8 bases lining up with TRBD1. The clonotype comes from a male donor with ankylosing spondylitis. CDR3 DNA sequence: TGCAGTGCTAGAGCACAGGGGACAGGCACTGAAGCTTTCTTT. Amino acid sequence: CSARAQGTGTEAFF.